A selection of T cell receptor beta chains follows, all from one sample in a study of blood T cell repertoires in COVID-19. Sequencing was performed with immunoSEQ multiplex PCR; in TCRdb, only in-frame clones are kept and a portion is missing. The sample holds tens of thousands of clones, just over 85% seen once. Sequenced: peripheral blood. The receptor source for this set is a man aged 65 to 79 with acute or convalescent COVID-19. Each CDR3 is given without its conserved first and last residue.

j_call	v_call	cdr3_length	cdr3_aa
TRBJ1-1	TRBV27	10	ASSFTGGAAF
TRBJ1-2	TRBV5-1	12	ASSSPDRGYGYT
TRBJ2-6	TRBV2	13	ASNSGDTGANVLT
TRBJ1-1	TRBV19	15	ASSMGSGQVMNTEAF
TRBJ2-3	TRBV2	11	ASSRGLADTQY
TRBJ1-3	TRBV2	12	ASSGTGVGNTIY
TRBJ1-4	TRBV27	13	ASSLDRVTNEKLF
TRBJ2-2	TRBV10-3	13	AISDRSELAGELF
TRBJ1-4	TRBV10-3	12	AIKEDSGFEKLF
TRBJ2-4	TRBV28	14	ASRRPGQLAKNIQY
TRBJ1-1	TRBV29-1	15	SVLKLLTGSQNTEAF
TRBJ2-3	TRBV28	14	ASSSHRDRGTDTQY
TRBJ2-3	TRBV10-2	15	ASSEVGTGASTDTQY
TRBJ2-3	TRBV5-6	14	ASSFFGGGGTDTQY
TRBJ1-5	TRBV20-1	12	SASLQGQGQPQH
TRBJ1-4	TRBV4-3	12	ASSQVDYGEKLF
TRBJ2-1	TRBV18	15	ASSPGRTGKNYNEQF
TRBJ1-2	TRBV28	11	ASSLADAGGYT
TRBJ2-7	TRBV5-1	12	ASSYMTGDNEQY
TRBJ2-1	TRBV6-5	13	ASTKGDNRYNEQF
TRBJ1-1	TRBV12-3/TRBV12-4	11	ASSLEQGTEAF
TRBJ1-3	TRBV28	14	ASSLTTDRGRNTIY
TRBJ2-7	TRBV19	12	ASSNELAGVEQY
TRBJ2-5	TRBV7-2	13	ASSLATTGGETQY
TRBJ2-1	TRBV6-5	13	ASSYRGIAYNEQF
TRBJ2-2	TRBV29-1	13	SVGVGLANTGELF
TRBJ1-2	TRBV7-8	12	ASSQAGRNYGYT
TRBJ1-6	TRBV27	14	ASSFRGQTSNSPLH